The 27 T cell receptor beta chains below come from one sample, sequenced in a study of blood T cell repertoires in COVID-19. Clones were read by immunoSEQ multiplex PCR, and TCRdb kept only the in-frame ones, dropping some. The table has 150,000 or so clones, more than 80% seen once. The sample consisted of peripheral blood. Every receptor here comes from a man in his late teens or twenties with COVID-19, enrolled during active disease.

The V gene is TRBV4-3, the J gene TRBJ1-4; 9 positions agree with TRBD1. The germline V gene has CDR1 LGHNA and CDR2 YSLEER. The CDR3 spans 15 residues. V was clipped by 1 base and J by 8 bases; unmatched bases: 5. CDR3 coding DNA: TGCGCCAGCAGCCAAGCCGGGACAGGGCTAGAAAAACTGTTTTTT. This gives the protein CASSQAGTGLEKLFF.

This clone appeared a few times. The chain carries TRBV7-2 and TRBJ1-6; a possible D gene is TRBD1 (5 bases). CDR3 length: 16 amino acids. V was clipped by 1 base and J by 7 bases, with 14 bases between them. Germline assignment: CDR1 SGHTA and CDR2 FQGNSA. This CDR3 is CASSLVAGESNSPLHF. The CDR3 region has the DNA TGTGCCAGCAGCTTAGTGGCGGGGGAAAGCAATTCACCCCTCCACTTT.

The V call is TRBV10-3, the J call TRBJ2-7, with 11 nucleotides matching TRBD1. The V segment lost 8 bases and the J segment 1 base; nucleotides outside the gene matches: 1. Germline loops: CDR1 ENHRY, CDR2 SYGVKD. The CDR3 is made up of 13 amino acids. The CDR3 loop is CAIRDRGSYEQYF. The CDR3 DNA reads TGTGCCATCCGGGACAGGGGGTCCTACGAGCAGTACTTC.

This chain links TRBV19 with TRBJ2-3; the match to TRBD1 covers 7 bases. The V segment lost 8 bases and the J segment 4 bases; nucleotides outside the gene matches: 3. This CDR3 is built from 12 residues. The V gene's germline CDR1 is LNHDA and CDR2 SQIVND (reference sequence). CDR3 nucleotide sequence: TGTGCCAGTTCCGACAGGGCAGATACGCAGTATTTT. It specifies CASSDRADTQYF. The full variable domain, in which reference TRBV19 and TRBJ2-3 provide the parts outside the CDR3, is DGGITQSPKYLFRKEGQNVTLSCEQNLNHDAMYWYRQDPGQGLRLIYYSQIVNDFQKGDIAEGYSVSREKKESFPLTVTSAQKNPTAFYLCASSDRADTQYFGPGTRLTVL.

The chain recombines TRBV27 with TRBJ2-7; possibly TRBD2 for D (6 bases). CDR1 and CDR2 from the germline V gene are MNHEY and SMNVEV (reference sequence). The ends were cut back, 6 bases at V and 8 bases at J, with 20 bases in the middle. The CDR3 contains 14 residues. CDR3 residues: CASSMGTSSFKQYF. The CDR3 coding sequence is TGTGCCAGCAGCATGGGGACTTCCAGCTTTAAGCAGTACTTC.

The J gene is TRBJ1-6, the V gene TRBV15; D unresolved. The V end lost 1 base, the J end lost 7 bases, and 8 bases lay between the germline ends. Germline CDR1 is LNHNV and CDR2 is YYDKDF (reference sequence). The CDR3 sequence is 14 residues long. CDR3 loop: CATSRAGRNSPLHF. The CDR3 nucleotides are TGTGCCACCAGCAGAGCTGGGAGAAATTCACCCCTCCACTTT.

The V and J genes are TRBV19 and TRBJ2-7; 7 positions agree with TRBD2. CDR1 is LNHDA and CDR2 is SQIVND in the germline V gene (reference sequence). The CDR3 consists of 13 residues. V lost 5 bases and J lost 7; bases outside the gene matches: 8. The CDR3 bases are TGTGCCAGTAGTTCCCAAGCGGGAAATGAGCAGTACTTC. Translated: CASSSQAGNEQYF.

The chain combines TRBV5-6 with TRBJ2-7, with TRBD1 matching over 9 bases. The junction had 5 bases not matched to a gene; V was cut back by 2 bases and J by 5 bases. The CDR3 length is 14 residues. CDR1 is SGHDT and CDR2 is YYEEEE in the germline V gene. The chain's CDR3 is CASSFGTGHHEQYF. The CDR3, as DNA: TGTGCCAGCAGCTTCGGGACAGGGCACCACGAGCAGTACTTC.

This clone was counted a single time. The chain has TRBV4-3 and TRBJ2-3; 9 nucleotides match TRBD1. This CDR3 is 14 amino acids long. Germline CDR1 LGHNA, CDR2 YSLEER. The trim removed 4 bases at V and 4 bases at J, leaving 3 bases unmatched. CDR3: CASSPGTGSDTQYF. In nucleotides, the CDR3 is TGCGCCAGCAGCCCCGGGACAGGGTCAGATACGCAGTATTTT.

V gene TRBV24-1 combines with J gene TRBJ2-2; maybe TRBD2 (7 bases). Germline V gene sequence: CDR1 KGHDR, CDR2 SFDVKD. Trimming cost V 4 bases and J 3 bases, with 17 bases left between them. CDR3 length equals 17 residues. Here the CDR3 DNA reads TGTGCCACCAGTGACCCAGTAGGGGGGGCCTACACCGGGGAGCTGTTTTTT. Residues: CATSDPVGGAYTGELFF.

This clone was detected a few times. The CDR3 spells CASSQAGDNQPQHF. CDR3 nucleotides: TGTGCCAGCAGCCAAGCAGGGGACAATCAGCCCCAGCATTTT. The chain employs TRBV3-1 (or the pseudogene TRBV3-2) and TRBJ1-5; D perhaps matches TRBD1 (6 bases). Deletions cut 1 base from V and 3 bases from J, with 7 bases between. Per the germline V gene, CDR1 is LGHDT and CDR2 is YNNKEL (reference sequence). The CDR3 consists of 14 residues.

This clone was observed once. The chain joins TRBV6-5 to TRBJ1-5; D possibly corresponds to TRBD1 (5 bases). The V end was cut by 6 bases, the J end by 1 base, with 13 bases between. This CDR3 comprises 15 residues. Looked up from germline, CDR1 is MNHEY and CDR2 is SVGAGI. The CDR3 nucleotides are TGTGCCAGCAGCCCGACAGTCATCAGCAATCAGCCCCAGCATTTT. This gives the protein CASSPTVISNQPQHF.

For the CDR3, the DNA is TGTGCCAGTAGTATATTCGGGGGACAGGGCTACAATGAGCAGTTCTTC. This sequence encodes CASSIFGGQGYNEQFF. The genes are TRBV19 and TRBJ2-1; the match to TRBD1 covers 9 bases. The V gene's germline CDR1 is LNHDA and CDR2 SQIVND (reference sequence). V trimming: 2 bases; J trimming: 3 bases; junction bases outside the gene matches: 5. The CDR3 contains 16 residues.

V gene TRBV7-6 combines with J gene TRBJ2-3, with 7 bases matching TRBD1. CDR3 length: 15 residues. Germline-derived CDR1 and CDR2 are SGHVS and FNYEAQ. Germline trimming cut 5 bases from V and 4 bases from J; bases unmatched to any gene: 9. The CDR3 bases are TGTGCCAGCAGCCCCCTAGGGGGCGGCGCAGATACGCAGTATTTT. It yields the protein CASSPLGGGADTQYF.

The chain joins TRBV28 to TRBJ2-7; 9 bases align to TRBD2. Germline CDR1 reads MDHEN; CDR2 reads SYDVKM. V shed 4 bases, J shed 3 bases, and the junction held 7 bases outside the gene matches. This CDR3 comprises 15 residues. CDR3 DNA: TGTGCCAGCAGTTCTCCCTCGACTAGCGGCTACGAGCAGTACTTC. Translating gives CASSSPSTSGYEQYF.

For the CDR3, the DNA is TGTGCCTGGAGTGCGTACACCCGGACAGGGGCGGACTACACCTTC. This translates into CAWSAYTRTGADYTF. This chain links TRBV30 with TRBJ1-2; 9 nucleotides align to TRBD1. The CDR3 length is 15 residues. Unmatched junction bases numbered 13, after V lost 1 base and J lost 10 bases. Germline CDR1 GTSNPN, CDR2 SVGIG (reference sequence).

The chain carries TRBV10-1 and TRBJ2-7, with TRBD1 matching 7 bases. With 0 bases clipped from V and 2 bases from J, the junction kept 4 bases outside the gene matches. CDR3 size: 15 residues. Germline-derived CDR1 and CDR2 are WNHNN and SYGVQD (reference sequence). The CDR3 region is CASSESGDSTYEQYF. The CDR3 coding sequence is TGCGCCAGCAGTGAGTCGGGGGACAGTACCTACGAGCAGTACTTC.

This sequence joins TRBV11-2 and TRBJ2-1; 8 bases are a match to TRBD2. Germline V gene data show CDR1 as SGHAT and CDR2 as FQNNGV. The CDR3 has 15 amino acids. The trim removed 5 bases at V and 10 bases at J, leaving 13 bases unmatched. The CDR3 spells CASSPGLARDREQFF. The CDR3 DNA is TGTGCCAGCAGCCCCGGACTAGCCCGGGATAGGGAGCAGTTCTTC. The full variable domain, rest sourced from reference TRBV11-2 and TRBJ2-1, is EAGVAQSPRYKIIEKRQSVAFWCNPISGHATLYWYQQILGQGPKLLIQFQNNGVVDDSQLPKDRFSAERLKGVDSTLKIQPAKLEDSAVYLCASSPGLARDREQFFGPGTRLTVL.

The V and J genes are TRBV30 and TRBJ1-1, with D hard to call. The CDR3 totals 14 residues. Germline lookup yields CDR1 GTSNPN and CDR2 SVGIG (reference sequence). The germline V and J ends were trimmed by 0 bases and 0 bases, with 8 bases remaining between them. CDR3 DNA: TGTGCCTGGAGTGTTGGGAGGATGAACACTGAAGCTTTCTTT. Residues: CAWSVGRMNTEAFF.

The chain combines TRBV29-1 with TRBJ2-7; 7 nucleotides agree with TRBD1. Germline V CDR1 and CDR2: SQVTM, ANQGSEA. CDR3 length equals 12 residues. V lost 4 bases to trimming and J lost 3 bases; unmatched junction nucleotides: 3. CDR3 sequence: CSVVGDSYEQYF. The CDR3 nucleotides are TGCAGCGTTGTCGGGGACAGCTACGAGCAGTACTTC.

This clone was seen just once. The chain joins TRBV11-3 to TRBJ2-1, with TRBD2 matching over 9 bases. This CDR3 region has 13 residues. CDR1 SGHNT and CDR2 YENEEA come from the germline V gene. Unmatched junction bases numbered 4, after V lost 5 bases and J lost 8 bases. The CDR3 region has the DNA TGTGCCAGCAGCCCGGGACTAGCCCATGAGCAGTTCTTC. As protein: CASSPGLAHEQFF. Looking up the rest from reference TRBV11-3 and TRBJ2-1 gives the full variable domain: EAGVVQSPRYKIIEKKQPVAFWCNPISGHNTLYWYLQNLGQGPELLIRYENEEAVDDSQLPKDRFSAERLKGVDSTLKIQPAELGDSAVYLCASSPGLAHEQFFGPGTRLTVL.

J is TRBJ2-2 and V is TRBV7-3, with D possibly TRBD2 on 5 matching bases. Germline CDR1 is SGHTA and CDR2 is FQGTGA. The V end lost 5 bases, the J end lost 5 bases, and 9 bases lay between the germline ends. The CDR3 length is 13 residues. Written as DNA, the CDR3 is TGTGCCAGCAGCCCGGGGAGAACCGGGGAGCTGTTTTTT. It translates to CASSPGRTGELFF.

The rearrangement links TRBV27 to TRBJ1-6; D perhaps matches TRBD1 (5 bases). CDR3 size: 15 residues. CDR1 and CDR2 (germline): MNHEY, SMNVEV (reference sequence). Trimming cost V 5 bases and J 3 bases, with 11 bases left between them. CDR3: CASSPRGDYNSPLHF. Written as DNA, the CDR3 is TGTGCCAGCAGTCCCCGGGGGGACTATAATTCACCCCTCCACTTT.

J is TRBJ2-7 and V is TRBV7-9; 8 positions agree with TRBD2. This CDR3 has 15 amino acids. Germline assignment: CDR1 SEHNR and CDR2 FQNEAQ (reference sequence). With 1 base clipped from V and 1 base from J, the junction kept 3 bases outside the gene matches. The CDR3 bases are TGTGCCAGCAGCTTAGTCGGCGGGAGGTCCTACGAGCAGTACTTC. It codes for CASSLVGGRSYEQYF.

V gene TRBV7-2 combines with J gene TRBJ2-1; unclear D gene. The CDR3 totals 15 residues. V was trimmed by 1 base and J by 2 bases, leaving 9 bases between them. Per the germline V gene, CDR1 is SGHTA and CDR2 is FQGNSA. CDR3 in DNA: TGTGCCAGCAGCTTAGTAGTGTCAACCTACAATGAGCAGTTCTTC. Protein sequence: CASSLVVSTYNEQFF.

The chain joins TRBV15 to TRBJ2-1; 12 nucleotides agree with TRBD2. This CDR3 has 16 amino acids. Germline V gene sequence: CDR1 LNHNV, CDR2 YYDKDF (reference sequence). Trimming removed 4 bases from V and 4 bases from J; junction bases left unmatched: 5. CDR3 sequence (DNA): TGTGCCACCAGCACCATACTAGCGGGAGGATACAATGAGCAGTTCTTC. Amino acids: CATSTILAGGYNEQFF.

This chain links TRBV7-2 with TRBJ2-7, with D tentatively TRBD2 (5 bases). From germline, CDR1 is SGHTA and CDR2 FQGNSA. V was cut by 1 base and J by 7 bases, with 11 bases left in between. The CDR3 runs 13 residues. CDR3 region: CASSLGEGREQYF. CDR3 DNA: TGTGCCAGCAGCTTAGGTGAGGGCCGTGAGCAGTACTTC.